This T cell receptor beta chain originates from a study of long-term antiretroviral therapy in people with HIV. Regarding this clone: Its antigen is not identified.

General study results and limits: CDR3 length ranges were narrower in HIV repertoires than in controls.

The CDR3 loop spans 18 amino acids. The germline V and J ends were trimmed by 0 bases and 2 bases, with 14 bases remaining between them. Sequencing relied on immunoSEQ assay v3.0, run at survey level. Researchers set sequencing to target about 35,000-55,000 T-cell genomes per sample. The data were produced by immunoSEQ multiplex PCR, yet TCRdb's version contains in-frame clones alone and is incomplete. The sample contains approximately 23,000 clones, about 81% of which appear only once. This TCR was recovered from a man in his thirties or forties with HIV. The chain joins TRBV6-7 to TRBJ1-6; possible D gene TRBD1, 5 bases. TRBV6-7 is an ORF, and what it does is uncertain. The sequenced sample was unsorted PBMCs, obtained 1.5 years after starting antiretroviral therapy. The CDR3: CASSYSWGELTYNSPLHF. In DNA, the CDR3 is TGTGCCAGCAGTTACTCATGGGGGGAGTTAACCTATAATTCACCCCTCCACTTT.